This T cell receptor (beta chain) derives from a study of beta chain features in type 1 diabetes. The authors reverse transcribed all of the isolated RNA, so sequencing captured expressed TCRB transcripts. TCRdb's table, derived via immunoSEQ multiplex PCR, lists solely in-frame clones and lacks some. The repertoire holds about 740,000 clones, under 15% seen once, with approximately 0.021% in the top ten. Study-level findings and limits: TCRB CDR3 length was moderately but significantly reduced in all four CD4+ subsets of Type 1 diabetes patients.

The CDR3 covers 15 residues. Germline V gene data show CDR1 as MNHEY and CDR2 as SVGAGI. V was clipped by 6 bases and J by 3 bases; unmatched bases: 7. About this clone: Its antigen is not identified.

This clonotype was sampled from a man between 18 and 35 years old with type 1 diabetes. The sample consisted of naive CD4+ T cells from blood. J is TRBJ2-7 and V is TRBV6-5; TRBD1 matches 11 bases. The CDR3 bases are TGTGCCAGCAGGGCCGGGACAGGGGGGTTCTACGAGCAGTACTTC. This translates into CASRAGTGGFYEQYF.